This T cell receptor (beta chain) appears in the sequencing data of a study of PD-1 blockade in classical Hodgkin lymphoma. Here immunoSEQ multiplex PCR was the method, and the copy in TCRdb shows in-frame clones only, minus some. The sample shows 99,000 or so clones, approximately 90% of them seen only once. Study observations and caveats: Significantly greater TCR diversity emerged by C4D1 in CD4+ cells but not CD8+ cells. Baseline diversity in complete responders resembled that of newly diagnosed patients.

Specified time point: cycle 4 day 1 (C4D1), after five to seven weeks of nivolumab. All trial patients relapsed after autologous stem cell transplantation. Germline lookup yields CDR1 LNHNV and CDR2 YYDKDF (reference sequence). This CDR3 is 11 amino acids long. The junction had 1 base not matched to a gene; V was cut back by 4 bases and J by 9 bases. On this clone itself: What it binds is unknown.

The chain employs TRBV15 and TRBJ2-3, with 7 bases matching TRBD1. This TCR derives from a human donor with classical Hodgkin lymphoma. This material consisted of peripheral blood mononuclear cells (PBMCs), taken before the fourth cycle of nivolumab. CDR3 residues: CATSKQGTQYF. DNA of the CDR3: TGTGCCACCAGCAAACAGGGGACGCAGTATTTT.